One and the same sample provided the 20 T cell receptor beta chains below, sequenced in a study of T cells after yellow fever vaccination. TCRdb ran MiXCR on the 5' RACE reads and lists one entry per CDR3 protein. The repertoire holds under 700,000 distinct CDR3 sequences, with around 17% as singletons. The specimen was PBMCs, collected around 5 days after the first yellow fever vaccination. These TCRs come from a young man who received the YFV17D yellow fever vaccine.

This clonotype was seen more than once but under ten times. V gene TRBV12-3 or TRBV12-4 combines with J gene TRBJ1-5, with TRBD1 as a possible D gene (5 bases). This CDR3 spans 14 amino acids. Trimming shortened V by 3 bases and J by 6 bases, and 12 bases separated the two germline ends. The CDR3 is CASSFQGESQPQHF. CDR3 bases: TGTGCCAGCAGTTTCCAGGGCGAGAGTCAGCCCCAGCATTTT.

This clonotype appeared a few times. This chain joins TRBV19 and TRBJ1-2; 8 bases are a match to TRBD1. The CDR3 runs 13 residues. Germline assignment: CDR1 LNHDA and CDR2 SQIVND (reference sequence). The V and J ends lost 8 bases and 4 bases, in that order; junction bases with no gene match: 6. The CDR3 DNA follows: TGTGCCAGTGTCGGACAGGGAGTCTATGGCTACACCTTC. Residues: CASVGQGVYGYTF.

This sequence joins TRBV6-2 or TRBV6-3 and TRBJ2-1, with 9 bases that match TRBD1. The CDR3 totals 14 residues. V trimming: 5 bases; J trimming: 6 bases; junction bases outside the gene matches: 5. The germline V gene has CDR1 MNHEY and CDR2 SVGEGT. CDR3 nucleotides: TGTGCCAGCAGTCCCGGGACAGGGACCAATGAGCAGTTCTTC. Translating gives CASSPGTGTNEQFF.

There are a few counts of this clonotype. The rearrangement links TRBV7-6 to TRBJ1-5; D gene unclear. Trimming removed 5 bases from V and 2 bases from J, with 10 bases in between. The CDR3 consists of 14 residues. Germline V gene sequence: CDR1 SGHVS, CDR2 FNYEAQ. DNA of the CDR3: TGTGCCAGCAGCACCGGGTCGGGCAATCAGCCCCAGCATTTT. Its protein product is CASSTGSGNQPQHF.

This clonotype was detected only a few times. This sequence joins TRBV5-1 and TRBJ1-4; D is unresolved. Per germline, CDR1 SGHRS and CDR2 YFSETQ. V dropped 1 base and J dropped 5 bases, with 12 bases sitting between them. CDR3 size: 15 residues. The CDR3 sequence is CASSLRPQQNEKLFF. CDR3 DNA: TGCGCCAGCAGCTTGCGGCCGCAGCAAAATGAAAAACTGTTTTTT.

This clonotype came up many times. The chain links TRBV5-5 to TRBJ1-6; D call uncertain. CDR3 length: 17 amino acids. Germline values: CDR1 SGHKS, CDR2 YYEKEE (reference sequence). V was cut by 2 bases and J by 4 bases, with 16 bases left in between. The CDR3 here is CASSFHVRPDYNSPLHF. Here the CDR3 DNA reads TGTGCCAGCAGCTTCCATGTCAGACCCGATTATAATTCACCCCTCCACTTT.

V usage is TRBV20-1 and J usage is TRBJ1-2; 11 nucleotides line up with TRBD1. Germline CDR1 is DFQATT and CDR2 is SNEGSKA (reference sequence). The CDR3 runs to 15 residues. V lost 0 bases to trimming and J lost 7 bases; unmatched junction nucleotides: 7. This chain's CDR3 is CSARERTGGLGGYTF. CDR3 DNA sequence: TGCAGTGCTAGAGAAAGGACAGGGGGCCTGGGTGGCTACACCTTC.

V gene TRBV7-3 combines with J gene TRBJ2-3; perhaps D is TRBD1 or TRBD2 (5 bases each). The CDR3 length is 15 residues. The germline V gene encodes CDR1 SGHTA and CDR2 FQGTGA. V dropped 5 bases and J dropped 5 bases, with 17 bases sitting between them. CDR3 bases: TGTGCCAGCAGCAAAGCTGGGGGTCGGGGAGATACGCAGTATTTT. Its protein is CASSKAGGRGDTQYF. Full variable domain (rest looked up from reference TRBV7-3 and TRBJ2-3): GAGVSQTPSNKVTEKGKYVELRCDPISGHTALYWYRQSLGQGPEFLIYFQGTGAADDSGLPNDRFFAVRPEGSVSTLKIQRTERGDSAVYLCASSKAGGRGDTQYFGPGTRLTVL.

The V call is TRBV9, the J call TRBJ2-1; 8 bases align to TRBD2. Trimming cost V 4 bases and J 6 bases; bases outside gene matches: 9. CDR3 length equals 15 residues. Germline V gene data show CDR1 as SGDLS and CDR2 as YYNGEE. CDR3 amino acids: CASSPRVAGTNEQFF. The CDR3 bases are TGTGCCAGCAGCCCGCGGGTAGCGGGGACCAATGAGCAGTTCTTC.

The CDR3 here is CATSEAGGDLEEQFF. CDR3 nucleotide sequence: TGTGCCACCAGTGAAGCGGGGGGTGATCTTGAAGAGCAGTTCTTC. The chain employs TRBV24-1 and TRBJ2-1; the match to TRBD2 covers 9 bases. The V and J ends lost 4 bases and 10 bases, in that order; junction bases with no gene match: 10. The CDR3 contains 15 residues. Per germline, CDR1 KGHDR and CDR2 SFDVKD.

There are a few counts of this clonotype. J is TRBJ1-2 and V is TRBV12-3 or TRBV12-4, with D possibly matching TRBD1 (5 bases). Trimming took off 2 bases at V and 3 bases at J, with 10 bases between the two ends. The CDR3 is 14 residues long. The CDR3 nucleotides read TGTGCCAGCAGTTTACAGGGTTTTGACTATGGCTACACCTTC. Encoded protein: CASSLQGFDYGYTF.

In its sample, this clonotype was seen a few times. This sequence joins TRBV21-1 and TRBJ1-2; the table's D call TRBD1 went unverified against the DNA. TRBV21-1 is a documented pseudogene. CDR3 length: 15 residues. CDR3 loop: CASSKASRGAYGYTF. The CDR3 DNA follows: TGTGCCAGCAGCAAAGCCTCCCGGGGGGCCTATGGCTACACCTTC.

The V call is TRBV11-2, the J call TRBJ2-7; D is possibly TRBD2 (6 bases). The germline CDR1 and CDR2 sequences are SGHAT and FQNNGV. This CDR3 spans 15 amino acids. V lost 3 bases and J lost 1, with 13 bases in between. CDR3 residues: CASSLGGSVSYEQYV. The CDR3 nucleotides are TGTGCCAGCAGCTTGGGGGGATCGGTGTCCTACGAGCAGTACGTC.

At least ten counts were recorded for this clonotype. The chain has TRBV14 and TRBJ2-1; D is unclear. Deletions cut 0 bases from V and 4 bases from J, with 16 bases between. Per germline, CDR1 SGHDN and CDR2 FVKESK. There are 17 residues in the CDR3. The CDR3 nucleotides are TGTGCCAGCAGCCAAGAATTCCCGCGGCGAGGTTACAATGAGCAGTTCTTC. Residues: CASSQEFPRRGYNEQFF.

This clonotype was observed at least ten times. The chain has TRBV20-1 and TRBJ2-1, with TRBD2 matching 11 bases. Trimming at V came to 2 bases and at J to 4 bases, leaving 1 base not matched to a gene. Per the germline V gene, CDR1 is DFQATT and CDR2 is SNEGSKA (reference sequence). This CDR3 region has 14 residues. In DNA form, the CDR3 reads TGCAGTGCTAGAACTAGCGGGGGATACAATGAGCAGTTCTTC. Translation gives CSARTSGGYNEQFF.

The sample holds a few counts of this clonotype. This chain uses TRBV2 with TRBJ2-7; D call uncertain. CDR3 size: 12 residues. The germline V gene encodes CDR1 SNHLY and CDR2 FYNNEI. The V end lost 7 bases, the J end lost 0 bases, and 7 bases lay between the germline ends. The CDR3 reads CASKESSYEQYV. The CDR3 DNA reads TGTGCCAGCAAGGAGAGCTCCTACGAGCAGTACGTC.

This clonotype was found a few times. The CDR3 nucleotides are TGTGCCAGCAGTCAAGACAGGGGGCTCCACTTT. Its translation is CASSQDRGLHF. The V gene is TRBV12-3 or TRBV12-4, the J gene TRBJ1-6; 9 nucleotides align to TRBD1. V shed 5 bases and J 16 bases; nucleotides not matched to a gene: 3. CDR3 size: 11 residues.

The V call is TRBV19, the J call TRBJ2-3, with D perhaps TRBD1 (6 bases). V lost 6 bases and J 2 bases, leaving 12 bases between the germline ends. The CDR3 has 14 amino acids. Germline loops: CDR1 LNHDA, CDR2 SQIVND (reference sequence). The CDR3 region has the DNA TGTGCCAGTAGCTCACAGGGAACCACAGATACGCAGTATTTT. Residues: CASSSQGTTDTQYF.

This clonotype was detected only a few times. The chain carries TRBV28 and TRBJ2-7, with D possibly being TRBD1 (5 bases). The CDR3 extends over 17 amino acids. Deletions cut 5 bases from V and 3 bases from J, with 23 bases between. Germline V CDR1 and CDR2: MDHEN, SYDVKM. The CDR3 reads CASSPMLHQGAYYEQYV. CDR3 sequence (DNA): TGTGCCAGCAGTCCGATGCTCCATCAGGGCGCCTACTACGAGCAGTACGTC.

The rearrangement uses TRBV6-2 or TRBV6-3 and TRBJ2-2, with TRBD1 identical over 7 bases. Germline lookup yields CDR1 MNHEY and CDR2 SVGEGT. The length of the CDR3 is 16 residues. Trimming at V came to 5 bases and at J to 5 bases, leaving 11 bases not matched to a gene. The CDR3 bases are TGTGCCAGCAGTCTACCCGACAGGGTTAGGACCGGGGAGCTGTTTTTT. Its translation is CASSLPDRVRTGELFF.